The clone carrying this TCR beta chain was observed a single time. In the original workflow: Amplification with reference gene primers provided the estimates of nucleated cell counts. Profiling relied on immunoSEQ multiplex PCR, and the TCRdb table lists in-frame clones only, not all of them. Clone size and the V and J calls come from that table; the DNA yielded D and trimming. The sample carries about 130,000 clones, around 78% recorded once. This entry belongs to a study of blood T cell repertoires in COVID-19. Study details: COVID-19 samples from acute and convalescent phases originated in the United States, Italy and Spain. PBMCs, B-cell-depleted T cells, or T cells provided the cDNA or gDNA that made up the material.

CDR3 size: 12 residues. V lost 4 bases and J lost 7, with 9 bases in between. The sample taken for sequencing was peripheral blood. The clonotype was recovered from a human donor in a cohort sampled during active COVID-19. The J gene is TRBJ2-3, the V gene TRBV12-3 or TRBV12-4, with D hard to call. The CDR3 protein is CASSSEQNTQYF. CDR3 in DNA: TGTGCCAGCAGTTCCGAACAGAATACGCAGTATTTT.